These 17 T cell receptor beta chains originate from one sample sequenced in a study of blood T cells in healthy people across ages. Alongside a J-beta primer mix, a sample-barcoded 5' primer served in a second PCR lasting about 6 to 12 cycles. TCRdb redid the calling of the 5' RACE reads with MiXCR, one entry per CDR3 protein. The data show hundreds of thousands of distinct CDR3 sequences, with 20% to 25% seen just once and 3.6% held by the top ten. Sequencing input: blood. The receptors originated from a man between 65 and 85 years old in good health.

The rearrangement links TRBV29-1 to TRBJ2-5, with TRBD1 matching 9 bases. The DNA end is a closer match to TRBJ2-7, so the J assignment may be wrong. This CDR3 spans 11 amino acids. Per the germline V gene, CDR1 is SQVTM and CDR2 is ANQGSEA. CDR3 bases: TGCAGCGTGGGACAGGGAGGCGAGCAGTACTTC. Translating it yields CSVGQGGEQYF.

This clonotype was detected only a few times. The CDR3 here is CASSLAGDHYNEQFF. CDR3 coding DNA: TGTGCCAGCAGTTTAGCGGGGGATCACTACAATGAGCAGTTCTTC. The chain carries TRBV12-3 or TRBV12-4 and TRBJ2-1; D tentatively fits TRBD1 or TRBD2 (5 bases each). Trimming removed 0 bases from V and 3 bases from J, with 9 bases in between. CDR3 length: 15 residues.

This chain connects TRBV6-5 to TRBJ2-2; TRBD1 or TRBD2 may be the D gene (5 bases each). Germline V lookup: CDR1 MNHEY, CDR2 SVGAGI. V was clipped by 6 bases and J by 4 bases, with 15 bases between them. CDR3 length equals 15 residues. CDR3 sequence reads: CASSAWDGSTGELFF. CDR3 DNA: TGTGCCAGCAGCGCCTGGGACGGCTCCACCGGGGAGCTGTTTTTT.

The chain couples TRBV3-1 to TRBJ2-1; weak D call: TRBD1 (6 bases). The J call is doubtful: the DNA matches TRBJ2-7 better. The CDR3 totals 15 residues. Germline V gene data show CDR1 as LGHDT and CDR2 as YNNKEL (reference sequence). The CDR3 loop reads CASSQVPDSSYEQYF. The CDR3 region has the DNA TGTGCCAGCAGCCAAGTTCCGGACAGCTCCTACGAGCAGTACTTC.

Here the CDR3 reads CSARTSGSTETQYF. DNA of the CDR3: TGCAGTGCTAGAACTAGCGGGTCAACGGAGACCCAGTACTTC. This chain uses TRBV20-1 with TRBJ2-5; 9 nucleotides agree with TRBD2. CDR3 length: 14 amino acids. Germline CDR1 DFQATT, CDR2 SNEGSKA (reference sequence). With V trimmed by 2 bases and J by 5 bases, 6 bases remained unmatched.

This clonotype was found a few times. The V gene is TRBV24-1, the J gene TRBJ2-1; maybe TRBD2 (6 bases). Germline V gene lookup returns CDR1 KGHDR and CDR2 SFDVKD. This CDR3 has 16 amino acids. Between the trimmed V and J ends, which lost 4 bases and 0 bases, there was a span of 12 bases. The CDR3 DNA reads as TGTGCCACCAGTGACTTAGCGGTGAGCTCCTACAATGAGCAGTTCTTC. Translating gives CATSDLAVSSYNEQFF.

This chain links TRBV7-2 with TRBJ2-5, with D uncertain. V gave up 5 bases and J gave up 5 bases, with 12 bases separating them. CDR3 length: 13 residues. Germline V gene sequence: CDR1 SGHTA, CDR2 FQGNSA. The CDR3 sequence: CASSPRWLETQYF. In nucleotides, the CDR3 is TGTGCCAGCAGCCCGAGGTGGTTGGAGACCCAGTACTTC.

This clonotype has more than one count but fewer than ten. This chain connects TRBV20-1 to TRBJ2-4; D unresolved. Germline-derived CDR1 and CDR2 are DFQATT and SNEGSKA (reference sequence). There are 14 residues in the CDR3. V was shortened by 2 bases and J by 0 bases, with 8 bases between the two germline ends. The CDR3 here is CSARRMLAKNIQYF. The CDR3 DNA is TGCAGTGCTAGACGGATGCTAGCCAAAAACATTCAGTACTTC.

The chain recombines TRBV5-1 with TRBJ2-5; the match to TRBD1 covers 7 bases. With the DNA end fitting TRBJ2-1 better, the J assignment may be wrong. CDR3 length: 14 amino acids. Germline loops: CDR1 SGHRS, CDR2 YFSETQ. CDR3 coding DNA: TGCGCCAGCAGCTTGGGACAGGGATACGATGAGCAGTTCTTC. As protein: CASSLGQGYDEQFF.

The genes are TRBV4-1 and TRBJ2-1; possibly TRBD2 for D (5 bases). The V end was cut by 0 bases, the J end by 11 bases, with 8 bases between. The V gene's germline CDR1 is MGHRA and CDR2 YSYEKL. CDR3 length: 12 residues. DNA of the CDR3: TGCGCCAGCAGCCAAGAGGCTAGCCAGCAGTTCTTC. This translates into CASSQEASQQFF.

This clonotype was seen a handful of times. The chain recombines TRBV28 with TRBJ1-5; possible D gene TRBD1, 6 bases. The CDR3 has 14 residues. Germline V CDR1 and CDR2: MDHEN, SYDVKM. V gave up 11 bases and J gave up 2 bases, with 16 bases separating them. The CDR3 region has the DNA TGTGCCGTCGGGGGCCCCAAAGGCAATCAGCCCCAGCATTTT. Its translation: CAVGGPKGNQPQHF.

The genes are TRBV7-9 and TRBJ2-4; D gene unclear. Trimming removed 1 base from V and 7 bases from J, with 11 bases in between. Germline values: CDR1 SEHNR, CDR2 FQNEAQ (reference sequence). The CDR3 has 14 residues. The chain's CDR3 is CASSLGQDGNIQYF. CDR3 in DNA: TGTGCCAGCAGCTTAGGGCAGGATGGTAACATTCAGTACTTC.

CDR3 protein: CASSEGTGANVLTF. As DNA, the CDR3 is TGTGCCAGCAGCGAGGGGACTGGGGCCAACGTCCTGACTTTC. The rearrangement uses TRBV9 and TRBJ2-6; D is possibly TRBD1 (5 bases). Germline CDR1 SGDLS, CDR2 YYNGEE. This CDR3 spans 14 amino acids. Trimming left V 3 bases short and J 2 bases short, with 6 bases between.

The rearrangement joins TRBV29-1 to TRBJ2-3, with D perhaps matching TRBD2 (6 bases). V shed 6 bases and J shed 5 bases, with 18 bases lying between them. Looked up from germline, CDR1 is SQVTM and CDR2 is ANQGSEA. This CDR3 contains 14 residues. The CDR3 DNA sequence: TGCAGCGTGGGGGACGGGGGAAATCAAGATACGCAGTATTTT. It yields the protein CSVGDGGNQDTQYF.

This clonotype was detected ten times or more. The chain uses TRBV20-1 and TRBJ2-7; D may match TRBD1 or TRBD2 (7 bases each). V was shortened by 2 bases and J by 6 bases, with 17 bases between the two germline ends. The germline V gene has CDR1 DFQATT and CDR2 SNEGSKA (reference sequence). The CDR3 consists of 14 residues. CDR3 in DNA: TGCAGTGCTAGAAAAACACAGGGGAGGGTCGAGCAGTACTTC. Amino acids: CSARKTQGRVEQYF.

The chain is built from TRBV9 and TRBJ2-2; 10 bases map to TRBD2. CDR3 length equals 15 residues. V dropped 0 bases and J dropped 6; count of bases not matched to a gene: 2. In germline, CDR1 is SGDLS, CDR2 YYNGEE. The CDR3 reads CASSVEAGGPGELFF. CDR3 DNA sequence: TGTGCCAGCAGCGTAGAAGCGGGAGGGCCCGGGGAGCTGTTTTTT.

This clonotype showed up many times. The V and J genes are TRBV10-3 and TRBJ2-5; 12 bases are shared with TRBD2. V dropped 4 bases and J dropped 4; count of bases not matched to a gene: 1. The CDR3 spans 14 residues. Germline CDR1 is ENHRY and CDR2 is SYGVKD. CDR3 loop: CAISGGLAGETQYF. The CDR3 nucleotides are TGTGCCATCAGTGGGGGACTAGCGGGAGAGACCCAGTACTTC.